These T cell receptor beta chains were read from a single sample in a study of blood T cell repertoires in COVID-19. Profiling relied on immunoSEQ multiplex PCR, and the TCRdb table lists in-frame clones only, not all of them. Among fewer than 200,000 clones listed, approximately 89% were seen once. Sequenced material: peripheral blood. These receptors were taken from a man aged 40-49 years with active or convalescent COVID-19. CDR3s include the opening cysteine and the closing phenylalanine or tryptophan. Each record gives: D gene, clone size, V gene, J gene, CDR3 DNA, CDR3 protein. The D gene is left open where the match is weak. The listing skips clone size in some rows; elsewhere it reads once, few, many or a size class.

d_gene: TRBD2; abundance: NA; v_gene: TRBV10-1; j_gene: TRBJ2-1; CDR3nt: TGCGCCAGCAGTGAGTCAGTGGCGGGGGGCAGATATGAGCAGTTCTTC; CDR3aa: CASSESVAGGRYEQFF
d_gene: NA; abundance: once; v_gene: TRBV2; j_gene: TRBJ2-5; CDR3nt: TGTGCCAGCAGTGAAACGCTTTTCCGAGGTAAAGAGACCCAGTACTTC; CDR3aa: CASSETLFRGKETQYF
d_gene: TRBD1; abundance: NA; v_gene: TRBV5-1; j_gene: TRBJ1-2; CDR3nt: TGCGCCAGCAGCTTGGGAGGGGGCGCGGATGGCTACACCTTC; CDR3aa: CASSLGGGADGYTF
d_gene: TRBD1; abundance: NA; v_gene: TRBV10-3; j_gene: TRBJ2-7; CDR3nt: TGTGCCATCAGTGGCAGCCAAGGACAGGGAATCTCCTACGAGCAGTACTTC; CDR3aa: CAISGSQGQGISYEQYF
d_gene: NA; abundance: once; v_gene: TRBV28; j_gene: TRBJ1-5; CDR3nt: TGTGCCAGCAGTACGCGGACAGCTCGGGGGCCCCAGCATTTT; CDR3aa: CASSTRTARGPQHF
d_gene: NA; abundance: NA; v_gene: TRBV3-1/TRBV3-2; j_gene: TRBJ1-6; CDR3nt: TGTGCCAGCAGCCTTTACAGGGATTCACCCCTCCACTTT; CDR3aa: CASSLYRDSPLHF
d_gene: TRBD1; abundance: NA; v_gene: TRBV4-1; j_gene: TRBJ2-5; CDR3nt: TGCGCCAGCAGCCAAGAAAGGGGACAGATCCAAGAGACCCAGTACTTC; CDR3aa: CASSQERGQIQETQYF
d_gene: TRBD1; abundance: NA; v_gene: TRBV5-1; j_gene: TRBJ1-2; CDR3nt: TGCGCCAGCAGCAACCGGACAGGGTACAACTATGGCTACACCTTC; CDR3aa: CASSNRTGYNYGYTF
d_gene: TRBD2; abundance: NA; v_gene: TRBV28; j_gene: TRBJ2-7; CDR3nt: TGTGCCAGCAGCGAATCAGCGGGGGGCGCCTACGAGCAGTACTTC; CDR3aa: CASSESAGGAYEQYF
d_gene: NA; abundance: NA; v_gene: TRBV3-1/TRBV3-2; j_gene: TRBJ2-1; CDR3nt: TGTGCCAGCAGCAAAAGAGGGGGGGTCGATGAGCAGTTCTTC; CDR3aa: CASSKRGGVDEQFF
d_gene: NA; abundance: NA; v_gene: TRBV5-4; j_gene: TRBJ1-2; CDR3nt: TGTGCCAGCAGCCGAGCGGGGATACAAGCCCTAAACTATGGCTACACCTTC; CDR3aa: CASSRAGIQALNYGYTF
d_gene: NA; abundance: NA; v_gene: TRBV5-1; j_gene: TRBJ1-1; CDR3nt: TGCGCCAGCAGCTCGCAGGGTTTTACTGAAGCTTTCTTT; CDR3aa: CASSSQGFTEAFF
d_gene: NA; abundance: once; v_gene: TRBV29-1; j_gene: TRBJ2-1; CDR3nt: TGCAGCGTCGAGGGTCAATCCTACAATGAGCAGTTCTTC; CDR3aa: CSVEGQSYNEQFF
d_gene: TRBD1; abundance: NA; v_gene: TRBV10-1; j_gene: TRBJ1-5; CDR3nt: TGCGCCAGCAGTGGAAGGGACAGGGCCGAAAATAATCAGCCCCAGCATTTT; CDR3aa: CASSGRDRAENNQPQHF
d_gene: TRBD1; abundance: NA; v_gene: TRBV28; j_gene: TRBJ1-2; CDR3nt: TGTGCCAGCAGTTTACAGGGACAGCTCCGCTATGGCTACACCTTC; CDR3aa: CASSLQGQLRYGYTF
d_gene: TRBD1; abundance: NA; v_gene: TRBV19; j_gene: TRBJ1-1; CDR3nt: TGTGCCAGTAGTATAGTGTGGACAGGGCCCACTGAAGCTTTCTTT; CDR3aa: CASSIVWTGPTEAFF
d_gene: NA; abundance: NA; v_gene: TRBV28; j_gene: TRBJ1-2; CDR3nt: TGTGCCAGCAGTTTAAAATTAAAGTGGAGGGAGGGATTTGGCTATGGCTACACCTTC; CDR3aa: CASSLKLKWREGFGYGYTF
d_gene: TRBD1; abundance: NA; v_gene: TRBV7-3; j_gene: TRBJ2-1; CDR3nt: TGTGCCAGCAGCTTAAGGGACAGCTCCTACAATGAGCAGTTCTTC; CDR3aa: CASSLRDSSYNEQFF
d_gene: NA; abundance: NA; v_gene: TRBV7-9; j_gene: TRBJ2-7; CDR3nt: TGTGCCAGCAGCTTAGCGGCAGGGGGGTACGAGCAGTACTTC; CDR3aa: CASSLAAGGYEQYF
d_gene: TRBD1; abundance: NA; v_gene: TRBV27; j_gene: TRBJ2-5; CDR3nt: TGTGCCAGCAGTTTATTTGGGGACAGGGGGCGTAGGGAGACCCAGTACTTC; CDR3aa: CASSLFGDRGRRETQYF
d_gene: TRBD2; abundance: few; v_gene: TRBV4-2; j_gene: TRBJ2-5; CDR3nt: TGTGCCAGCAGCCAAGTTAGCGGGGGGGCCTCGGAGACCCAGTACTTC; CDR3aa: CASSQVSGGASETQYF
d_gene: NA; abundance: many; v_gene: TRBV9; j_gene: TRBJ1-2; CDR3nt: TGTGCCAGCAGCACAGGTCCACGGGTAGGAGGCTACACCTTC; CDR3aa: CASSTGPRVGGYTF
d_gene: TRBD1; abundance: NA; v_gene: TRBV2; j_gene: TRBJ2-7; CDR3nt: TGTGCCAGCTCTGGGACAGGGGTCTACGAGCAGTACTTC; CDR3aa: CASSGTGVYEQYF
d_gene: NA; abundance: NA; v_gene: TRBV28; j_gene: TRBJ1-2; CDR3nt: TGTGCCAGCAGTTTGTTGAAGGGGACAAATGGCTACACCTTC; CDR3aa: CASSLLKGTNGYTF
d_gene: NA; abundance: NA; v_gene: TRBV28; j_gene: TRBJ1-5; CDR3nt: TGTGCCGCGTCGACAGTTCAGCCCCAGCATTTT; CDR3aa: CAASTVQPQHF
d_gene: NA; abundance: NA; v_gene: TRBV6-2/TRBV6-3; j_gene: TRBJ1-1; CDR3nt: TGTGCCAGCAGTTTCTACCGACAGACTGAAGCTTTCTTT; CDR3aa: CASSFYRQTEAFF
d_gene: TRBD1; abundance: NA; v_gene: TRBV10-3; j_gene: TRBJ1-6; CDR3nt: TGTGCCATCAGTATGACAGGGGACTCCTATAATTCACCCCTCCACTTT; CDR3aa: CAISMTGDSYNSPLHF
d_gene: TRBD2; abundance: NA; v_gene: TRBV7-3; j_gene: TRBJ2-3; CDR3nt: TGTGCCAGCAGCCCCGGACTAGGGGCAGATACGCAGTATTTT; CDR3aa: CASSPGLGADTQYF
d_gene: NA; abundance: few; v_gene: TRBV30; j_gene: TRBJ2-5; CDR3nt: TGTGCCTGGAGTTTCCCACCGGGACGGACTAAAGAGACCCAGTACTTC; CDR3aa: CAWSFPPGRTKETQYF
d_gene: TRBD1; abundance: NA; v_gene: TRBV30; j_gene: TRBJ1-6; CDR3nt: TGTGCCTGGAGTGTAGGGGGACAGGGGACGAGCTCCTATAATTCACCCCTCCACTTT; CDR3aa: CAWSVGGQGTSSYNSPLHF
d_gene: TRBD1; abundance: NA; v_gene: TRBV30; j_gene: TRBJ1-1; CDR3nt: TGTGCCTGGAGTGGAAACAGGGGCCGGGGTACTGAAGCTTTCTTT; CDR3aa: CAWSGNRGRGTEAFF
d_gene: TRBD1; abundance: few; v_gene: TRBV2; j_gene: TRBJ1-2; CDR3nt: TGTGCCAGCAGTGAACCCGCGGACAGGCGAGCTAACTATGGCTACACCTTC; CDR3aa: CASSEPADRRANYGYTF
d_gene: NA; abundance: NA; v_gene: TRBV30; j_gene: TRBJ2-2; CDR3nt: TGTGCCTGGAGTGGGGGACGGAGGGACACCGGGGAGCTGTTTTTT; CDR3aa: CAWSGGRRDTGELFF
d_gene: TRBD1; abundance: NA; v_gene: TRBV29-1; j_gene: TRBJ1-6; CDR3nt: TGCAGCGTTCAGGACAGGGACTCTTCACCCCTCCACTTT; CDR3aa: CSVQDRDSSPLHF
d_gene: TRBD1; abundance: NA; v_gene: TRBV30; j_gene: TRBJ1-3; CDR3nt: TGTGCCTGGAGCGCCGGACAGGCTGGAAACACCATATATTTT; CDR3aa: CAWSAGQAGNTIYF
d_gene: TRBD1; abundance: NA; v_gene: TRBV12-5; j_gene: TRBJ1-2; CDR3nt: TGTGCTAGTGGCATGACAGGGTTTGGCTACACCTTC; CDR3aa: CASGMTGFGYTF
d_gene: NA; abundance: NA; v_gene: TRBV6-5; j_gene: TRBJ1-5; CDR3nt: TGTGCCAGCATAGAGGAGAGCTCGGTTCAGCCCCAGCATTTT; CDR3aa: CASIEESSVQPQHF
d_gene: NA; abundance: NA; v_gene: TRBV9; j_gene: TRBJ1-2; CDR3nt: TGTGCCAGCAGCGCCTATAATGACTATGGCTACACCTTC; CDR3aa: CASSAYNDYGYTF
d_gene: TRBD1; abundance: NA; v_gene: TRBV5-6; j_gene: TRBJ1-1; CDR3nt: TGTGCCAGCAGCATACAGGGGCGGCTCCTCCCTGAAGCTTTCTTT; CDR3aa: CASSIQGRLLPEAFF
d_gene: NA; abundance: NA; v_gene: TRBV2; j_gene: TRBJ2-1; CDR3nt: TGTGCCAGCAGTGCGGAAACAGGGCACTTTCTTGAGCAGTTCTTC; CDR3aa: CASSAETGHFLEQFF
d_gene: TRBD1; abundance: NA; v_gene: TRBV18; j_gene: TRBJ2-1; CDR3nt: TGTGCCAGCTCACCTACAGGGGACCTCCCAAATGCTTCCAATGAGCAGTTCTTC; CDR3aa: CASSPTGDLPNASNEQFF
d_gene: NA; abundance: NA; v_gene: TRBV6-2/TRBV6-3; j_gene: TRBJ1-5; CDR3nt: TGTGCCAGCAGTAGAGGCGGCAATCAGCCCCAGCATTTT; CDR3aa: CASSRGGNQPQHF
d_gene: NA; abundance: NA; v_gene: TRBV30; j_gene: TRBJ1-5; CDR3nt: TGTGCCTGGAGTACGACGGGAAATCAGCCCCAGCATTTT; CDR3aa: CAWSTTGNQPQHF
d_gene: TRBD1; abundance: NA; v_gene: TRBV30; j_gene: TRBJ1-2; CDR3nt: TGTGCCTGGACCCGGAAGGGACAGTATGGCTACACCTTC; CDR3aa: CAWTRKGQYGYTF
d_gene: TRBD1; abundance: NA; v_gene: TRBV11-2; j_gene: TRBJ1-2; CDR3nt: TGTGCCAGCAGCCCCTTTCTTACCGGGACAGCGAATGGCTACACCTTC; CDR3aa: CASSPFLTGTANGYTF
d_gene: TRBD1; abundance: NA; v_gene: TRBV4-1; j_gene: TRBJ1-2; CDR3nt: TGCGCCAGCAGCCAACAGGGACAGGGGAGCTACACCTTC; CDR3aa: CASSQQGQGSYTF
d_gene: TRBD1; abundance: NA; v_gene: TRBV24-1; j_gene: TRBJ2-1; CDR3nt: TGTGCCACCAGTGCCCGAGGCGGGACAGGGGTCAATGAGCAGTTCTTC; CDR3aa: CATSARGGTGVNEQFF
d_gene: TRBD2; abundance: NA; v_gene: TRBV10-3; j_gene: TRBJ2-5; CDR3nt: TGTGCCATCAGTCAACTAGCGGGGGGGCAAGAGACCCAGTACTTC; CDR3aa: CAISQLAGGQETQYF
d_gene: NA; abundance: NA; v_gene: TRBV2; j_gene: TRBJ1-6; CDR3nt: TGTGCCAGCAGAGGAATGGGGGGTCATTCACCCCTCCACTTT; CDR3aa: CASRGMGGHSPLHF
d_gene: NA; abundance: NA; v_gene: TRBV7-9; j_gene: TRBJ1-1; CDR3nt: TGTGCCAGCCGGGGTCAGAACCGGGAAGCTTTCTTT; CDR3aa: CASRGQNREAFF